One and the same sample provided the 20 T cell receptor beta chains below, sequenced in a study of shared clonotypes between healthy human individuals. It was CD45RO-negative cells, positively selected for CCR7, that made up naive CD8 cells, with terminally differentiated effector memory CD45RA+ cells excluded. The table came from immunoSEQ multiplex PCR; TCRdb's copy has only in-frame clones and leaves some out. Seen here are approximately 810,000 clones, about 92% observed once, and the top ten hold 24%. Sequenced: naive CD8+ T cells sorted from blood. Source of these receptors: a young man in good health.

V usage is TRBV4-3 and J usage is TRBJ2-3, with TRBD2 identical over 8 bases. CDR1 LGHNA and CDR2 YSLEER come from the germline V gene. The CDR3 has 21 residues. With 0 bases clipped from V and 0 bases from J, the junction kept 17 bases outside the gene matches. The CDR3 sequence: CASSQDRLPVGLAESTDTQYF. The DNA of the CDR3 is TGCGCCAGCAGCCAAGATCGATTACCTGTCGGACTAGCCGAGAGCACAGATACGCAGTATTTT.

V usage is TRBV27 and J usage is TRBJ1-1; D is uncertain. Per germline, CDR1 MNHEY and CDR2 SMNVEV (reference sequence). V was clipped by 2 bases and J by 0 bases, with 10 bases between them. The CDR3 contains 15 residues. DNA for the CDR3: TGTGCCAGCAGTTTAGTCAAGGGATTGAACACTGAAGCTTTCTTT. It yields the protein CASSLVKGLNTEAFF.

This chain links TRBV9 with TRBJ1-1; a possible D gene is TRBD1 (6 bases). Between the trimmed V and J ends, which lost 0 bases and 0 bases, there was a span of 12 bases. Germline CDR1 and CDR2: SGDLS and YYNGEE. This CDR3 region has 16 residues. In nucleotides, the CDR3 is TGTGCCAGCAGCGTAGAGGGGGGGCTTATGAACACTGAAGCTTTCTTT. Residues: CASSVEGGLMNTEAFF. Using reference TRBV9 and TRBJ1-1 for the parts outside the CDR3, the full variable domain is DSGVTQTPKHLITATGQRVTLRCSPRSGDLSVYWYQQSLDQGLQFLIQYYNGEERAKGNILERFSAQQFPDLHSELNLSSLELGDSALYFCASSVEGGLMNTEAFFGQGTRLTVV.

Note on this clone: One end of the junction does not line up with germline, which may come from a read error. As DNA, the CDR3 is TGTGCTAGCAGTCCCAACAAGGACAATGAGCAGTTCTTC. This sequence encodes CASSPNKDNEQFF. The rearrangement links TRBV7-7 to TRBJ2-1; no reliable D call. This CDR3 spans 13 amino acids. CDR1 and CDR2 (germline): SSHAT, FNYEAQ (reference sequence).

This chain connects TRBV7-9 to TRBJ2-1; D tentatively fits TRBD1 or TRBD2 (5 bases each). The germline V gene encodes CDR1 SEHNR and CDR2 FQNEAQ (reference sequence). Trimming cost V 4 bases and J 4 bases, with 11 bases left between them. The CDR3 totals 14 residues. CDR3 protein: CASSSPEGYNEQFF. DNA for the CDR3: TGTGCCAGCAGCTCCCCTGAGGGGTACAATGAGCAGTTCTTC. The full variable domain, its missing parts supplied by reference TRBV7-9 and TRBJ2-1, is DTGVSQNPRHKITKRGQNVTFRCDPISEHNRLYWYRQTLGQGPEFLTYFQNEAQLEKSRLLSDRFSAERPKGSFSTLEIQRTEQGDSAMYLCASSSPEGYNEQFFGPGTRLTVL.

The chain carries TRBV28 and TRBJ2-7; TRBD1 matches at 8 bases. The CDR3 runs 15 residues. Trimming cost V 3 bases and J 4 bases; bases outside gene matches: 8. Per germline, CDR1 MDHEN and CDR2 SYDVKM. For the CDR3, the DNA is TGTGCCAGCAGTTTCCTCCTTCAGGGGGCTTACGAGCAGTACTTC. Amino acids: CASSFLLQGAYEQYF.

For this clone: The same CDR3 arises from other DNA sequences in this sample as well. This chain uses TRBV7-9 with TRBJ1-1, with 8 nucleotides matching TRBD1. Per the germline V gene, CDR1 is SEHNR and CDR2 is FQNEAQ (reference sequence). Trimming cost V 4 bases and J 6 bases; bases outside gene matches: 4. CDR3 length equals 13 residues. CDR3 region: CASSSGQGPEAFF. The CDR3 bases are TGTGCCAGCAGCTCCGGACAGGGACCTGAAGCTTTCTTT.

The chain couples TRBV27 to TRBJ2-7, with no clear D. The germline V gene has CDR1 MNHEY and CDR2 SMNVEV (reference sequence). The CDR3 sequence is 14 residues long. The ends were cut back, 4 bases at V and 3 bases at J, with 13 bases in the middle. The DNA of the CDR3 is TGTGCCAGCAGTTCCCGGTTAGGCGGCTACGAGCAGTACTTC. The encoded protein is CASSSRLGGYEQYF.

This clone was seen only a few times. This specimen includes other DNA sequences encoding the same CDR3. The chain joins TRBV28 to TRBJ2-7; D not resolved. V was trimmed by 3 bases and J by 4 bases, leaving 7 bases between them. The CDR3 is 12 residues long. Germline CDR1 is MDHEN and CDR2 is SYDVKM. The DNA for the CDR3 is TGTGCCAGCAGTTTTGCCGCTTACGAGCAGTACTTC. Its translation: CASSFAAYEQYF.

The chain recombines TRBV4-3 with TRBJ2-7; 13 bases are a match to TRBD2. V lost 4 bases to trimming and J lost 4 bases; unmatched junction nucleotides: 13. CDR3 size: 18 residues. CDR1 and CDR2 from the germline V gene are LGHNA and YSLEER. CDR3 in amino acids: CASSPGLAGYQGGYEQYF. The DNA for the CDR3 is TGCGCCAGCAGCCCGGGACTAGCGGGATACCAAGGGGGTTACGAGCAGTACTTC.

This clone was picked up a small number of times. J is TRBJ2-3 and V is TRBV10-3; 10 nucleotides line up with TRBD2. The trim removed 7 bases at V and 4 bases at J, leaving 5 bases unmatched. The germline V gene has CDR1 ENHRY and CDR2 SYGVKD. The CDR3 has 14 residues. In DNA, the CDR3 is TGTGCCATCACTAGCGGGAGCCGGGCAGATACGCAGTATTTT. Translated: CAITSGSRADTQYF.

V is TRBV5-1 and J is TRBJ1-1; D gene unclear. V was clipped by 3 bases and J by 0 bases, with 15 bases between them. The CDR3 has 16 residues. Germline V lookup: CDR1 SGHRS, CDR2 YFSETQ. The CDR3 region is CASSSTEGSLNTEAFF. CDR3 DNA: TGCGCCAGCAGCTCGACGGAGGGATCTCTGAACACTGAAGCTTTCTTT. Looking up the rest from reference TRBV5-1 and TRBJ1-1 gives the full variable domain: KAGVTQTPRYLIKTRGQQVTLSCSPISGHRSVSWYQQTPGQGLQFLFEYFSETQRNKGNFPGRFSGRQFSNSRSEMNVSTLELGDSALYLCASSSTEGSLNTEAFFGQGTRLTVV.

The chain links TRBV6-1 to TRBJ2-1, with D hard to call. This CDR3 has 10 amino acids. Germline CDR1 is MNHNS and CDR2 is SASEGT. The CDR3 bases are TGTGCGGCCAATTCGAATGAGCAGTTCTTC. It specifies CAANSNEQFF.

The chain carries TRBV29-1 and TRBJ1-2; D gene uncertain. Germline values: CDR1 SQVTM, CDR2 ANQGSEA. This CDR3 is built from 17 residues. V lost 0 bases to trimming and J lost 0 bases, with 17 bases between them. The CDR3 here is CSVEDVARNMANYGYTF. CDR3 DNA: TGCAGCGTTGAAGATGTGGCGAGGAACATGGCTAACTATGGCTACACCTTC.

The gene calls are TRBV5-1 and TRBJ2-1; D unresolved. The CDR3 extends over 13 amino acids. V was pared by 1 base and J by 9 bases, with 11 bases between. CDR1 SGHRS and CDR2 YFSETQ come from the germline V gene. In DNA form, the CDR3 reads TGCGCCAGCAGCTTGACTAACTACGGTGAGCAGTTCTTC. As protein: CASSLTNYGEQFF.

The chain employs TRBV27 and TRBJ2-1; 9 bases are a match to TRBD1. The CDR3 loop spans 14 amino acids. Germline-derived CDR1 and CDR2 are MNHEY and SMNVEV (reference sequence). V lost 6 bases, J lost 8 bases, and 8 bases stayed unmatched. The CDR3 reads CASSSWDREDEQFF. The DNA for the CDR3 is TGTGCCAGCAGCTCCTGGGACAGGGAGGATGAGCAGTTCTTC.

The CDR3 loop is CASRPGLASSGELFF. The CDR3 region has the DNA TGTGCCAGCAGGCCGGGACTAGCGTCCTCCGGGGAGCTGTTTTTT. The chain is built from TRBV6-4 and TRBJ2-2, with 10 positions matching TRBD2. V trimming: 6 bases; J trimming: 6 bases; junction bases outside the gene matches: 7. The CDR3 is 15 amino acids. Per germline, CDR1 MRHNA and CDR2 SNTAGT.

This sequence joins TRBV4-2 and TRBJ2-1; 8 bases align to TRBD2. The CDR3 consists of 16 residues. V was pared by 1 base and J by 1 base, with 3 bases of the junction left unmatched. Germline CDR1 and CDR2: LGHNA and YNFKEQ. The CDR3 DNA is TGTGCCAGCAGCCAAGCCAGCGGGGGTTCCTACAATGAGCAGTTCTTC. Translated: CASSQASGGSYNEQFF.

The rearrangement links TRBV6-5 to TRBJ1-2; TRBD1 agrees at 7 bases. Losses at the gene ends were 5 bases for V and 5 bases for J; bases not matched to a gene: 11. The CDR3 extends over 15 amino acids. Germline CDR1 is MNHEY and CDR2 is SVGAGI. The CDR3 DNA follows: TGTGCCAGCAGTGCCTACAGGGGAGGGAAGTATGGCTACACCTTC. As protein: CASSAYRGGKYGYTF.

CDR3 DNA: TGCGCCAGCAGCAGGACAGGGGGGATCCATGAGCAGTTCTTC. As protein: CASSRTGGIHEQFF. V usage is TRBV5-1 and J usage is TRBJ2-1, with 10 bases lining up with TRBD1. Germline-derived CDR1 and CDR2 are SGHRS and YFSETQ. The CDR3 consists of 14 residues. Trimming removed 4 bases from V and 8 bases from J; junction bases left unmatched: 6. Full variable domain (rest looked up from reference TRBV5-1 and TRBJ2-1): KAGVTQTPRYLIKTRGQQVTLSCSPISGHRSVSWYQQTPGQGLQFLFEYFSETQRNKGNFPGRFSGRQFSNSRSEMNVSTLELGDSALYLCASSRTGGIHEQFFGPGTRLTVL.